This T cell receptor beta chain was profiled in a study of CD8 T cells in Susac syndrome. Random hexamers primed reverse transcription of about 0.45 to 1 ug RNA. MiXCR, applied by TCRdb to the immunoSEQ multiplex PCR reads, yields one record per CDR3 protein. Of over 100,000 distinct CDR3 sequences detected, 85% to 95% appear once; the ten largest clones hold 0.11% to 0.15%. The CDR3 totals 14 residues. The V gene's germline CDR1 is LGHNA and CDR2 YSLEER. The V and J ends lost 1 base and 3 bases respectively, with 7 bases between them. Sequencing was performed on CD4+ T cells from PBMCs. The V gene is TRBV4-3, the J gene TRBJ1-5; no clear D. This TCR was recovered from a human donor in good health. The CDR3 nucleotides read TGCGCCAGCAGCCAAGCGGGCATCAATCAGCCCCAGCATTTT. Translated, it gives CASSQAGINQPQHF.